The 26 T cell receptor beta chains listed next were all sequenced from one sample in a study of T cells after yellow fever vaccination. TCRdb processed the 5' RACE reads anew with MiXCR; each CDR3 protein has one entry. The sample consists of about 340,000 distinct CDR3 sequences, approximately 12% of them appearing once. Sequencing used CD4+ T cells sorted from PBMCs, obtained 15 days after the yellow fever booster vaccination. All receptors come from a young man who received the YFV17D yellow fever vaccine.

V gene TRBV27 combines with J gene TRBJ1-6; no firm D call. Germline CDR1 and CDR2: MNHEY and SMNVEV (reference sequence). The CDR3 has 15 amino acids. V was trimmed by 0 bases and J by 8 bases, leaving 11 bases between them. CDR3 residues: CASSLSFGRDSPLHF. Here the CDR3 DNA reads TGTGCCAGCAGTTTATCGTTCGGCAGAGATTCACCCCTCCACTTT.

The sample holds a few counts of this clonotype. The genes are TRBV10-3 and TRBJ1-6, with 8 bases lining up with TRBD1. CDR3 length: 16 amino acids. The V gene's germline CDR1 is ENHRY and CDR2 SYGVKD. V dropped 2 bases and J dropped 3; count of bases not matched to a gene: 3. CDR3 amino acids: CAISEGTGVYNSPLHF. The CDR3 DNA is TGTGCCATCAGTGAGGGGACAGGCGTCTATAATTCACCCCTCCACTTT.

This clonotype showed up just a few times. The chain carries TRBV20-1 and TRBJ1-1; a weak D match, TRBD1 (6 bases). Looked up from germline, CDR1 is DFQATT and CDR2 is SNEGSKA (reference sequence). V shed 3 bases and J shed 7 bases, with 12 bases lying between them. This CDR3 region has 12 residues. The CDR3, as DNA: TGCAGTGCTAGGCGGGGGGCCGGTGAAGCTTTCTTT. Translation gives CSARRGAGEAFF.

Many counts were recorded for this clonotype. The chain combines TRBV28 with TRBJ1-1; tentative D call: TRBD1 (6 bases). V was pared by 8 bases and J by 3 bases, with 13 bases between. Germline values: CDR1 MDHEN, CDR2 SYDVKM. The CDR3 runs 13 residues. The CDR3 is CASETGPYTEAFF. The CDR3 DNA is TGTGCCAGCGAAACAGGGCCTTACACTGAAGCTTTCTTT.

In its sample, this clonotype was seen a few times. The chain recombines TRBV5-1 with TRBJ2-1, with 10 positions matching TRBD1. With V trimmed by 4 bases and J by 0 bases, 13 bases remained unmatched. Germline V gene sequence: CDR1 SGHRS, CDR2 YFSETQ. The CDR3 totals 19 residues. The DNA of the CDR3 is TGCGCCAGCAGCCCCTGGGACAGGGGTAGGGCGGGCTCCTACAATGAGCAGTTCTTC. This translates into CASSPWDRGRAGSYNEQFF.

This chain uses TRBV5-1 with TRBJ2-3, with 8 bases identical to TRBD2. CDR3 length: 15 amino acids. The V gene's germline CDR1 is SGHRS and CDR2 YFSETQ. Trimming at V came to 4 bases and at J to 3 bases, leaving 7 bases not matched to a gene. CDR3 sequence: CASSAAGVGTDTQYF. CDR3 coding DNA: TGCGCCAGCAGCGCAGCGGGGGTCGGGACAGATACGCAGTATTTT.

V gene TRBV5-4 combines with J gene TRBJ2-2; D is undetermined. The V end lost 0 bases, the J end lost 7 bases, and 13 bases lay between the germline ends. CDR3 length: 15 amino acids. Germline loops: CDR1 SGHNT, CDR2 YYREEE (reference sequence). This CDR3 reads CASSLVSLPGGELFF. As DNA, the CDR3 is TGTGCCAGCAGCTTGGTCAGTTTGCCAGGCGGGGAGCTGTTTTTT.

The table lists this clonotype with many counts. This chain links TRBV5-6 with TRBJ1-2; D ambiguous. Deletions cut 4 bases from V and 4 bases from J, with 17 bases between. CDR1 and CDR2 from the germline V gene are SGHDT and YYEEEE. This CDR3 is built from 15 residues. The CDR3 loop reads CASSPGSALLYGYTF. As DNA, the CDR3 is TGTGCCAGCAGCCCCGGGTCCGCCCTACTCTATGGCTACACCTTC.

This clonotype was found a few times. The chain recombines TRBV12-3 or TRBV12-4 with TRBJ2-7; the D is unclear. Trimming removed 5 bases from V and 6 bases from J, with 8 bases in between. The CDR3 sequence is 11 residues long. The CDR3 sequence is CASSGPAEQYF. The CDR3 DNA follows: TGTGCCAGCAGTGGACCCGCCGAGCAGTACTTC.

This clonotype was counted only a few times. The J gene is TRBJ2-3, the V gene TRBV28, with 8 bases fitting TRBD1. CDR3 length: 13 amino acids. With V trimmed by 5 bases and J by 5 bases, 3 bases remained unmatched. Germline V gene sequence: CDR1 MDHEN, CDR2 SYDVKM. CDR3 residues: CASSVRGRDTQYF. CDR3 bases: TGTGCCAGCAGTGTCAGGGGGCGAGATACGCAGTATTTT. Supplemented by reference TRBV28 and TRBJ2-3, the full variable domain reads DVKVTQSSRYLVKRTGEKVFLECVQDMDHENMFWYRQDPGLGLRLIYFSYDVKMKEKGDIPEGYSVSREKKERFSLILESASTNQTSMYLCASSVRGRDTQYFGPGTRLTVL.

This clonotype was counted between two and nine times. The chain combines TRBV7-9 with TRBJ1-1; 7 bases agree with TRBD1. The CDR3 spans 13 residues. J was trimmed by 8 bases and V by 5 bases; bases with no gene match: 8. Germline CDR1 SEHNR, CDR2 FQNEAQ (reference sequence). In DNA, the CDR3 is TGTGCCAGCAGCCAGTGGGACAGCCAAGAAGCTTTCTTT. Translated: CASSQWDSQEAFF.

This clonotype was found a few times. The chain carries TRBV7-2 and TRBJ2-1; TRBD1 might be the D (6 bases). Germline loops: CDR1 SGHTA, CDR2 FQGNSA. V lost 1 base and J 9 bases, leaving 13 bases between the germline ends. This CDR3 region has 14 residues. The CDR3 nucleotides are TGTGCCAGCAGCTTAGATATGGGGGCGGCTGAGCAGTTCTTC. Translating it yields CASSLDMGAAEQFF.

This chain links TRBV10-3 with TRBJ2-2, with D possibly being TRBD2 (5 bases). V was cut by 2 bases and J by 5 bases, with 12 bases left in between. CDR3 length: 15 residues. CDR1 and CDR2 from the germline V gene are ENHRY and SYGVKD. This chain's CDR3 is CAISEGRDTTGELFF. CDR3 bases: TGTGCCATCAGTGAGGGACGGGATACGACCGGGGAGCTGTTTTTT.

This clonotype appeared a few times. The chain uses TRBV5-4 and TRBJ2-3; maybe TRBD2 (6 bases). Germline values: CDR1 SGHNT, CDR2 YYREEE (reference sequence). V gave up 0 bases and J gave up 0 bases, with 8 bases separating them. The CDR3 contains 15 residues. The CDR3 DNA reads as TGTGCCAGCAGCTTGGGGGCGGGAAGCACAGATACGCAGTATTTT. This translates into CASSLGAGSTDTQYF.

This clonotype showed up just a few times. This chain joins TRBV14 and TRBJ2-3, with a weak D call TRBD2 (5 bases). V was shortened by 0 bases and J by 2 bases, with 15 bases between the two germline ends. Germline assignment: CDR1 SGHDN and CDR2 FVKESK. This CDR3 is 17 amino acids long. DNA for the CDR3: TGTGCCAGCAGCCAAGATCTGTCGCCGGGGTACACAGATACGCAGTATTTT. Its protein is CASSQDLSPGYTDTQYF. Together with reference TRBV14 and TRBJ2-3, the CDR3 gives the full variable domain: EAGVTQFPSHSVIEKGQTVTLRCDPISGHDNLYWYRRVMGKEIKFLLHFVKESKQDESGMPNNRFLAERTGGTYSTLKVQPAELEDSGVYFCASSQDLSPGYTDTQYFGPGTRLTVL.

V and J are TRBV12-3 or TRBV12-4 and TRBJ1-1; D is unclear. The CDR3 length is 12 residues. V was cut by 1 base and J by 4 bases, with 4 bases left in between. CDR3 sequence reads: CASSLETTEAFF. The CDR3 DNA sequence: TGTGCCAGCAGTTTAGAGACCACTGAAGCTTTCTTT.

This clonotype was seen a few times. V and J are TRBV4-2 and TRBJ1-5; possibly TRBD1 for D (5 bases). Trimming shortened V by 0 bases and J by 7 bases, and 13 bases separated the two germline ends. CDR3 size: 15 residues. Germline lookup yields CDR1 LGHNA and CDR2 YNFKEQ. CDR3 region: CASSQDGAARQPQHF. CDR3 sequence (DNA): TGTGCCAGCAGCCAAGATGGGGCGGCAAGGCAGCCCCAGCATTTT.

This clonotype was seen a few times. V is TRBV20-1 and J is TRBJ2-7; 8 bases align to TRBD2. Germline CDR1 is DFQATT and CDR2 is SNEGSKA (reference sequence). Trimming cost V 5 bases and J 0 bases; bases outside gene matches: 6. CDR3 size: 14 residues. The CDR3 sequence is CSALLAGSSYEQYF. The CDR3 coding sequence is TGCAGTGCTCTATTAGCGGGGAGCTCCTACGAGCAGTACTTC.

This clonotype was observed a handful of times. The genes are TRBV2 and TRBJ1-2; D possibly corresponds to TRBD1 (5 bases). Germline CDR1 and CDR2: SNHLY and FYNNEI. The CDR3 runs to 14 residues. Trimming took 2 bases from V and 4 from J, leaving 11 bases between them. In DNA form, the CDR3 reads TGTGCCAGCAGTGAACGACAGACTCCCTATGGCTACACCTTC. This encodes CASSERQTPYGYTF.

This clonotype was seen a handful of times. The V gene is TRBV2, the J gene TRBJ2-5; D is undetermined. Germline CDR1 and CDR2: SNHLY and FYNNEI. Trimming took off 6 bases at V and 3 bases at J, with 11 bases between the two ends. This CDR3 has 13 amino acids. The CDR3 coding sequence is TGTGCCAGCAGCCTGGCCCGGAAAGAGACCCAGTACTTC. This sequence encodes CASSLARKETQYF.

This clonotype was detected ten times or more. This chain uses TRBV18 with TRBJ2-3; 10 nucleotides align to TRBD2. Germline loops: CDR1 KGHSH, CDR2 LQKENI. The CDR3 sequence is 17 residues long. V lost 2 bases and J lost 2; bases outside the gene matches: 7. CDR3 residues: CASSPTLAGANTDTQYF. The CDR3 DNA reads TGTGCCAGCTCACCAACGCTAGCGGGGGCCAACACAGATACGCAGTATTTT. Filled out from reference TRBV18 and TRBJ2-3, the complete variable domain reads NAGVMQNPRHLVRRRGQEARLRCSPMKGHSHVYWYRQLPEEGLKFMVYLQKENIIDESGMPKERFSAEFPKEGPSILRIQQVVRGDSAAYFCASSPTLAGANTDTQYFGPGTRLTVL.

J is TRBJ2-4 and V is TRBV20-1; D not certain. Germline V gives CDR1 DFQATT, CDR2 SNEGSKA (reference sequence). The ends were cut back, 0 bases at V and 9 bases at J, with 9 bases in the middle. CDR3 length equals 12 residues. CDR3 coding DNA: TGCAGTGCTAGAGAGGGTGGCGGCATTCAGTACTTC. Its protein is CSAREGGGIQYF.

CDR3 loop: CASSQERGGADTQYF. Written as DNA, the CDR3 is TGTGCCAGCAGCCAAGAGCGCGGGGGGGCAGATACGCAGTATTTT. This sequence joins TRBV4-2 and TRBJ2-3; 9 nucleotides align to TRBD2. The CDR3 is made up of 15 amino acids. The germline CDR1 and CDR2 sequences are LGHNA and YNFKEQ. With 0 bases clipped from V and 4 bases from J, the junction kept 2 bases outside the gene matches.

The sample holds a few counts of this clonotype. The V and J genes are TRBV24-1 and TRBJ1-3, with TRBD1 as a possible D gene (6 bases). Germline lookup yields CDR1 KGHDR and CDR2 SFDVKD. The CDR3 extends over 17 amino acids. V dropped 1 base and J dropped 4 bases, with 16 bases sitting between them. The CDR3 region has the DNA TGTGCCACCAGTGATTTCCAACAGGGTTTGGGGGGAAACACCATATATTTT. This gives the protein CATSDFQQGLGGNTIYF.

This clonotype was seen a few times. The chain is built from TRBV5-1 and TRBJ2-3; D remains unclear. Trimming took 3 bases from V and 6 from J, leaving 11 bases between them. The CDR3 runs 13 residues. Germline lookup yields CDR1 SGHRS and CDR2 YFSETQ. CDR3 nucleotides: TGCGCCAGCAGCTGGGCCCTGAGGGATACGCAGTATTTT. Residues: CASSWALRDTQYF.

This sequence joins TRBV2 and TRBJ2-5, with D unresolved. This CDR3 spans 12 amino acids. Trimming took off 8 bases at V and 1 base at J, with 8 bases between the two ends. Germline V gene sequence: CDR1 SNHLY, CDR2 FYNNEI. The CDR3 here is CASLQSQETQYF. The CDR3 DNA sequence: TGTGCCAGCCTCCAATCCCAAGAGACCCAGTACTTC.